This entry describes one T cell receptor beta chain. CDR1 is SGDLS and CDR2 is YYNGEE in the germline V gene. The CDR3 consists of 14 residues. J gave up 5 bases and V 0 bases, and 4 bases lay outside the gene matches. This entry is derived from a study of T cell responses to AZD1222 COVID-19 vaccine. Clones were read by immunoSEQ multiplex PCR, and TCRdb kept only the in-frame ones, dropping some. The sample records about 120,000 clones, approximately 90% being singletons. The chain is built from TRBV9 and TRBJ2-7; 8 bases map to TRBD1. The sequenced sample was peripheral blood, obtained 28 days after the second AZD1222 dose. This sequence was found in an adult who received the AZD1222 COVID-19 vaccine. The CDR3: CASSVGDRGHEQYF. The CDR3 region has the DNA TGTGCCAGCAGCGTAGGAGACAGGGGCCACGAGCAGTACTTC.